The 15 T cell receptor beta chains in this list originate from one sample, sequenced in a study of shared clonotypes between healthy human individuals. Terminally differentiated effector memory CD45RA+ cells were left out of the naive CD8 fraction, which was CD45RO-negative and positively selected for CCR7. TCRdb's copy holds only in-frame clones and misses some; the assay was immunoSEQ multiplex PCR. Seen here are 2 million to 2.5 million clones, around 93% observed once, and the top ten hold roughly 1.8%. Sequenced: naive CD8+ T cells from PBMCs. These receptors all stem from a man aged 18 to 29 in good health. Some clones in this sample may be carry-over from other donors' samples.

The rearrangement links TRBV27 to TRBJ2-7; the D call may be TRBD1 or TRBD2 (5 bases each). Germline values: CDR1 MNHEY, CDR2 SMNVEV (reference sequence). The CDR3 has 15 residues. V shed 7 bases and J shed 2 bases, with 18 bases lying between them. The CDR3 DNA sequence: TGTGCCAGCACCCCCGGGACGGGAAATACCTACGAGCAGTACTTC. This sequence encodes CASTPGTGNTYEQYF.

This clone was seen only once. The genes are TRBV7-2 and TRBJ2-7; D is undetermined. Trimming took off 3 bases at V and 3 bases at J, with 9 bases between the two ends. Germline V gene lookup returns CDR1 SGHTA and CDR2 FQGNSA. This CDR3 has 13 amino acids. Here the CDR3 DNA reads TGTGCCAGCAGCTTGGGCGCTTTCTACGAGCAGTACTTC. It is translated as CASSLGAFYEQYF.

V gene TRBV15 combines with J gene TRBJ2-7; a possible D gene is TRBD2 (5 bases). V was shortened by 2 bases and J by 1 base, with 9 bases between the two germline ends. This CDR3 contains 14 residues. The germline CDR1 and CDR2 sequences are LNHNV and YYDKDF (reference sequence). CDR3 in DNA: TGTGCCACCAGCAGATCACTAGGGTCCTACGAGCAGTACTTC. It codes for CATSRSLGSYEQYF.

The chain recombines TRBV4-2 with TRBJ2-6, with D tentatively TRBD1 (6 bases). The germline V gene encodes CDR1 LGHNA and CDR2 YNFKEQ. The V and J ends lost 0 bases and 0 bases respectively, with 15 bases between them. This CDR3 has 19 residues. CDR3 bases: TGTGCCAGCAGCCAAGATCCGGCAGGGGTCCTCTCTGGGGCCAACGTCCTGACTTTC. Residues: CASSQDPAGVLSGANVLTF.

The chain has TRBV7-8 and TRBJ2-7; D is perhaps TRBD1 or TRBD2 (5 bases each). CDR1 and CDR2 (germline): SGHVS, FQNEAQ. V lost 1 base and J 6 bases, leaving 13 bases between the germline ends. The CDR3 is 14 residues long. In DNA, the CDR3 is TGTGCCAGCAGCTTAGGACCAGGGACGGGCGAGCAGTACTTC. Amino acids: CASSLGPGTGEQYF. The full variable domain, its missing parts supplied by reference TRBV7-8 and TRBJ2-7, is GAGVSQSPRYKVAKRGQDVALRCDPISGHVSLFWYQQALGQGPEFLTYFQNEAQLDKSGLPSDRFFAERPEGSVSTLKIQRTQQEDSAVYLCASSLGPGTGEQYFGPGTRLTVT.

V usage is TRBV4-3 and J usage is TRBJ2-7, with 7 bases lining up with TRBD1. V lost 0 bases and J lost 3; bases outside the gene matches: 5. The CDR3 sequence is 15 residues long. The V gene's germline CDR1 is LGHNA and CDR2 YSLEER. Written as DNA, the CDR3 is TGCGCCAGCAGCCAAGATATAGGACAGGTCTACGAGCAGTACTTC. Translated, it gives CASSQDIGQVYEQYF.

The chain carries TRBV28 and TRBJ1-4; the D gene is possibly TRBD1 (5 bases). Germline values: CDR1 MDHEN, CDR2 SYDVKM. V lost 2 bases and J 1 base, leaving 11 bases between the germline ends. This CDR3 spans 16 amino acids. This CDR3 reads CASSLESGGTNEKLFF. The DNA of the CDR3 is TGTGCCAGCAGTTTAGAATCCGGGGGAACTAATGAAAAACTGTTTTTT.

The J gene is TRBJ2-7, the V gene TRBV14; 8 bases are shared with TRBD1. This CDR3 has 15 amino acids. The V segment lost 5 bases and the J segment 1 base; nucleotides outside the gene matches: 7. Germline V gives CDR1 SGHDN, CDR2 FVKESK. The CDR3 DNA is TGTGCCAGCAGCTACGGACAGGGCCGTTCCTACGAGCAGTACTTC. Its protein is CASSYGQGRSYEQYF.

On this clone: This sample also contains other DNA sequences that code for the same CDR3. The V and J genes are TRBV9 and TRBJ2-1; no clear D. Trimming stripped 4 bases from V and 5 bases from J, with 7 bases between. This CDR3 contains 12 residues. The V gene's germline CDR1 is SGDLS and CDR2 YYNGEE. The CDR3 bases are TGTGCCAGCAGCCCAAACAACAATGAGCAGTTCTTC. Amino acid sequence: CASSPNNNEQFF.

The rearrangement joins TRBV19 to TRBJ2-7; D is perhaps TRBD2 (7 bases). CDR3 length: 14 residues. V shed 5 bases and J shed 0 bases, with 11 bases lying between them. CDR1 and CDR2 from the germline V gene are LNHDA and SQIVND (reference sequence). CDR3 bases: TGTGCCAGTAGTGACGGGGGGCACTCCTACGAGCAGTACTTC. Translating gives CASSDGGHSYEQYF.

Of note for this clone: This sample also contains other DNA sequences that code for the same CDR3. The chain joins TRBV5-1 to TRBJ1-1; weak D call: TRBD1 (6 bases). Per germline, CDR1 SGHRS and CDR2 YFSETQ. V gave up 4 bases and J gave up 8 bases, with 9 bases separating them. The CDR3 sequence is 11 residues long. DNA for the CDR3: TGCGCCAGCAGCGCGGGACAAGAAGCTTTCTTT. It codes for CASSAGQEAFF.

The chain employs TRBV6-1 and TRBJ2-7, with D uncertain. Between the trimmed V and J ends, which lost 2 bases and 6 bases, there was a span of 17 bases. The CDR3 consists of 15 residues. CDR1 and CDR2 from the germline V gene are MNHNS and SASEGT. CDR3 loop: CASSELVFPGGEQYF. CDR3 DNA: TGTGCCAGCAGTGAATTGGTATTCCCGGGCGGCGAGCAGTACTTC.

About this clone itself: One junction end disagrees with the germline gene, perhaps due to a read error. The chain links TRBV5-6 to TRBJ1-4, with D perhaps TRBD1 (5 bases). Germline V lookup: CDR1 SGHDT, CDR2 YYEEEE. The CDR3 consists of 13 residues. CDR3 protein: CASSLSGRVGAIF. The CDR3 nucleotides are TGTGCCAGCAGCTTGAGCGGTCGAGTCGGGGCCATTTTT. Combining the CDR3 with reference TRBV5-6 and TRBJ1-4 gives the whole variable domain DAGVTQSPTHLIKTRGQQVTLRCSPKSGHDTVSWYQQALGQGPQFIFQYYEEEERQRGNFPDRFSGHQFPNYSSELNVNALLLGDSALYLCASSLSGRVGAIFGSGTQLSVL.

V is TRBV29-1 and J is TRBJ2-2; 9 bases are shared with TRBD1. Germline CDR1 and CDR2: SQVTM and ANQGSEA. The CDR3 is made up of 16 amino acids. V was pared by 4 bases and J by 5 bases, with 11 bases of the junction left unmatched. The CDR3 sequence: CSVVAGQGGGTGELFF. Written as DNA, the CDR3 is TGCAGCGTTGTGGCGGGACAGGGCGGAGGGACCGGGGAGCTGTTTTTT.

This clone was counted a single time. J is TRBJ2-1 and V is TRBV4-1, with 11 nucleotides matching TRBD2. Trimming at V came to 0 bases and at J to 3 bases, leaving 7 bases not matched to a gene. The CDR3 has 18 residues. The V gene's germline CDR1 is MGHRA and CDR2 YSYEKL. The CDR3 nucleotides read TGCGCCAGCAGCCAAGATGATAGCGGGAGGGCCGTCTACAATGAGCAGTTCTTC. It yields the protein CASSQDDSGRAVYNEQFF.